The 9 T cell receptor beta chains below come from one sample, sequenced in a study of cytomegalovirus exposure and HLA in healthy donors. PCR involved 60 Vbeta and 13 Jbeta primers. Method: immunoSEQ multiplex PCR; TCRdb's copy keeps in-frame clones and lacks some. The table includes approximately 120,000 clones, 70% to 85% detected once. Sequenced input: PBMCs. These receptors were taken from a middle-aged woman in good health and CMV-seropositive.

The chain employs TRBV30 and TRBJ1-1, with 10 bases matching TRBD1. The trim removed 2 bases at V and 3 bases at J, leaving 6 bases unmatched. This CDR3 has 15 residues. Germline V CDR1 and CDR2: GTSNPN, SVGIG (reference sequence). The CDR3 DNA follows: TGTGCCTGGAGTACCTGGGACAGGGGTTACACTGAAGCTTTCTTT. It codes for CAWSTWDRGYTEAFF. The variable domain in full, with the rest retrieved from reference TRBV30 and TRBJ1-1, is SQTIHQWPATLVQPVGSPLSLECTVEGTSNPNLYWYRQAAGRGLQLLFYSVGIGQISSEVPQNLSASRPQDRQFILSSKKLLLSDSGFYLCAWSTWDRGYTEAFFGQGTRLTVV.

The gene calls are TRBV29-1 and TRBJ2-2, with 11 nucleotides matching TRBD1. Germline CDR1 SQVTM, CDR2 ANQGSEA. After removal of 7 bases from V and 4 bases from J, the junction contained 5 bases not matched to a gene. The CDR3 sequence is 14 residues long. The CDR3 reads CSARGTGGTGELFF. DNA of the CDR3: TGCAGCGCACGTGGGACAGGGGGCACCGGGGAGCTGTTTTTT.

The chain combines TRBV2 with TRBJ1-2; D is unclear. Germline V gene lookup returns CDR1 SNHLY and CDR2 FYNNEI. This CDR3 contains 13 residues. Trimming cost V 3 bases and J 1 base, with 6 bases left between them. The CDR3 DNA reads as TGTGCCAGCAGTGATGAGGGTAACTATGGCTACACCTTC. It encodes CASSDEGNYGYTF.

V gene TRBV7-6 combines with J gene TRBJ2-1, with TRBD2 matching 11 bases. The V segment lost 1 base and the J segment 6 bases; nucleotides outside the gene matches: 2. CDR1 is SGHVS and CDR2 is FNYEAQ in the germline V gene. There are 15 residues in the CDR3. The CDR3 protein is CASSLGLAGINEQFF. In nucleotides, the CDR3 is TGTGCCAGCAGCTTAGGACTAGCGGGAATCAATGAGCAGTTCTTC.

This chain joins TRBV4-1 and TRBJ2-2; D gene uncertain. The CDR3 length is 14 residues. The germline V and J ends were trimmed by 0 bases and 6 bases, with 8 bases remaining between them. In germline, CDR1 is MGHRA, CDR2 YSYEKL. CDR3 DNA: TGCGCCAGCAGCCAAGACCCAGGCTCCGGGGAGCTGTTTTTT. Translation gives CASSQDPGSGELFF.

Comment on this clone: This specimen includes other DNA sequences encoding the same CDR3. This chain connects TRBV5-1 to TRBJ1-4; D uncertain. V was shortened by 0 bases and J by 8 bases, with 14 bases between the two germline ends. This CDR3 is 15 amino acids long. Looked up from germline, CDR1 is SGHRS and CDR2 is YFSETQ. The DNA of the CDR3 is TGCGCCAGCAGCTTGGAAGCTGCGGGTAAAGAAAAACTGTTTTTT. Its protein is CASSLEAAGKEKLFF.

In regard to this clone: Sequence at one end of the junction differs from germline and may be a read error. The chain combines TRBV7-9 with TRBJ2-7, with D unresolved. This CDR3 has 11 residues. Germline CDR1 is SEHNR and CDR2 is FQNEAQ (reference sequence). CDR3 nucleotides: TGTTCCAGCAGCCCCCTGTATGAGCAGTACTTC. Its translation is CSSSPLYEQYF. Full variable domain (remainder filled in from reference TRBV7-9 and TRBJ2-7): DTGVSQNPRHKITKRGQNVTFRCDPISEHNRLYWYRQTLGQGPEFLTYFQNEAQLEKSRLLSDRFSAERPKGSFSTLEIQRTEQGDSAMYLCSSSPLYEQYFGPGTRLTVT.

The chain recombines TRBV2 with TRBJ2-1; D may be TRBD2 (7 bases). Trimming stripped 10 bases from V and 8 bases from J, with 21 bases between. Per the germline V gene, CDR1 is SNHLY and CDR2 is FYNNEI. This CDR3 has 14 residues. The CDR3 reads CAILGGESAHEQFF. The CDR3 region has the DNA TGTGCCATTCTAGGGGGGGAGTCAGCCCATGAGCAGTTCTTC. Looking up the rest from reference TRBV2 and TRBJ2-1 gives the full variable domain: EPEVTQTPSHQVTQMGQEVILRCVPISNHLYFYWYRQILGQKVEFLVSFYNNEISEKSEIFDDQFSVERPDGSNFTLKIRSTKLEDSAMYFCAILGGESAHEQFFGPGTRLTVL.

This clone has only a few counts. The chain joins TRBV7-2 to TRBJ2-1, with 7 bases identical to TRBD2. Germline values: CDR1 SGHTA, CDR2 FQGNSA. There are 17 residues in the CDR3. The ends lost 4 bases at V and 1 base at J; junction bases unmatched: 10. The CDR3 DNA reads TGTGCCAGCAGCTCTAGCGGACGCCGGGGATCCTACAATGAGCAGTTCTTC. It is translated as CASSSSGRRGSYNEQFF.